These T cell receptor beta chains were read from a single sample in a study of blood T cell repertoires in COVID-19. Sequencing used immunoSEQ multiplex PCR; TCRdb keeps in-frame clones, though not all of them. The data hold about 270,000 clones, with around 90% observed a single time. Material: PBMCs or T cells enriched from blood (not recorded which). The receptors here all came from a woman under 40 who had recovered from COVID-19. Both conserved end residues are part of each CDR3. The order of the fields is clone size, D gene, J gene, V gene, CDR3 DNA, CDR3 protein. D genes are given only for firm matches. Only part of the rows carry a size: once, few, many, or a class if the clone is expanded.

abundance: NA; d_gene: TRBD1; j_gene: TRBJ1-1; v_gene: TRBV28; CDR3nt: TGTGCCAGCAGTATAACGCAGGGGGATCTCATACAACCAGAAGCTTTCTTT; CDR3aa: CASSITQGDLIQPEAFF
abundance: many; d_gene: NA; j_gene: TRBJ1-6; v_gene: TRBV29-1; CDR3nt: TGCAGCGAGAAGGGAGGTTTAGGAGATTCACCCCTCCACTTT; CDR3aa: CSEKGGLGDSPLHF
abundance: NA; d_gene: NA; j_gene: TRBJ1-2; v_gene: TRBV28; CDR3nt: TGTGCCAGCAGCATCAGATCAACTAACTATGGCTACACCTTC; CDR3aa: CASSIRSTNYGYTF
abundance: NA; d_gene: NA; j_gene: TRBJ1-5; v_gene: TRBV28; CDR3nt: TGTGCCAGCAGCTACACAGTAAGTAGCAATCAGCCCCAGCATTTT; CDR3aa: CASSYTVSSNQPQHF
abundance: NA; d_gene: TRBD1; j_gene: TRBJ1-1; v_gene: TRBV27; CDR3nt: TGTGCCAGCGGATTTACAGGGGCGGAAACTGAAGCTTTCTTT; CDR3aa: CASGFTGAETEAFF
abundance: NA; d_gene: TRBD2; j_gene: TRBJ2-7; v_gene: TRBV19; CDR3nt: TGTGCCAGTAGTACCACCGGGACTAGCGCCACTCGCTCCTACGAGCAGTACTTC; CDR3aa: CASSTTGTSATRSYEQYF
abundance: NA; d_gene: TRBD2; j_gene: TRBJ2-7; v_gene: TRBV9; CDR3nt: TGTGCCAGCAGCCCGAGACTAGCGGAAACCTACGAGCAGTACTTC; CDR3aa: CASSPRLAETYEQYF
abundance: NA; d_gene: NA; j_gene: TRBJ1-6; v_gene: TRBV6-5; CDR3nt: TGTGCCAGCAGTTACGGCACGCCTTCACCCCTCCACTTT; CDR3aa: CASSYGTPSPLHF
abundance: NA; d_gene: TRBD1; j_gene: TRBJ1-1; v_gene: TRBV28; CDR3nt: TGTGCCAGCAGTTTAAGGGACAGTGGGAACACTGAAGCTTTCTTT; CDR3aa: CASSLRDSGNTEAFF
abundance: NA; d_gene: NA; j_gene: TRBJ2-3; v_gene: TRBV10-3; CDR3nt: TGTGCCATCAGTGATAATCAGGATACGCAGTATTTT; CDR3aa: CAISDNQDTQYF
abundance: NA; d_gene: NA; j_gene: TRBJ1-1; v_gene: TRBV19; CDR3nt: TGTGCCAGTAGCCCCGTCGACAGCGCCCTGCGGGCTTTCTTT; CDR3aa: CASSPVDSALRAFF
abundance: NA; d_gene: NA; j_gene: TRBJ1-1; v_gene: TRBV18; CDR3nt: TGTGCCAGCTCACCACCCAGGGGGAACACTGAAGCTTTCTTT; CDR3aa: CASSPPRGNTEAFF
abundance: NA; d_gene: NA; j_gene: TRBJ1-5; v_gene: TRBV11-2; CDR3nt: TGTGCCAGCAGCTTAGATCACAATCAGCCCCAGCATTTT; CDR3aa: CASSLDHNQPQHF
abundance: NA; d_gene: NA; j_gene: TRBJ2-3; v_gene: TRBV6-4; CDR3nt: TGTGCCAGCAGTGACTCGGATGGCGGGGAAGCTGATACGCAGTATTTT; CDR3aa: CASSDSDGGEADTQYF
abundance: NA; d_gene: NA; j_gene: TRBJ1-6; v_gene: TRBV4-3; CDR3nt: TGCGCCAGCAGCCAAGAGCGGGGGGCGGGGCACAGCAATTCACCCCTCCACTTT; CDR3aa: CASSQERGAGHSNSPLHF
abundance: NA; d_gene: NA; j_gene: TRBJ1-2; v_gene: TRBV18; CDR3nt: TGTGCCAGCTCACGCTCTTTGAGACGGGGGGGCAGCTATGGCTACACCTTC; CDR3aa: CASSRSLRRGGSYGYTF
abundance: NA; d_gene: NA; j_gene: TRBJ1-1; v_gene: TRBV19; CDR3nt: TGTGCCAGTAGTATGGAAAGGGGAAACACTGAAGCTTTCTTT; CDR3aa: CASSMERGNTEAFF
abundance: NA; d_gene: NA; j_gene: TRBJ1-1; v_gene: TRBV29-1; CDR3nt: TGCAGCGTCCCTGAGGGCACTGAAGCTTTCTTT; CDR3aa: CSVPEGTEAFF
abundance: NA; d_gene: TRBD1; j_gene: TRBJ2-7; v_gene: TRBV5-1; CDR3nt: TGCGCCAGCAGCATAAGACAGGGGAGCTCCTACGAGCAGTACTTC; CDR3aa: CASSIRQGSSYEQYF
abundance: NA; d_gene: NA; j_gene: TRBJ1-1; v_gene: TRBV14; CDR3nt: TGTGCCAGCAGCCAAGAAGGGGCGGCTTTCTTT; CDR3aa: CASSQEGAAFF
abundance: NA; d_gene: NA; j_gene: TRBJ1-1; v_gene: TRBV5-1; CDR3nt: TGCGCCAGCAGCATACCGACAGGACCACTGAACACTGAAGCTTTCTTT; CDR3aa: CASSIPTGPLNTEAFF
abundance: NA; d_gene: TRBD1; j_gene: TRBJ1-1; v_gene: TRBV11-1; CDR3nt: TGTGCCAGCAGCTTAGACGACAGGGTATCCACTGAAGCTTTCTTT; CDR3aa: CASSLDDRVSTEAFF
abundance: once; d_gene: NA; j_gene: TRBJ2-3; v_gene: TRBV28; CDR3nt: TGTGCCAGCAGTTTATTACACCGGGAGACCTCCACAGATACGCAGTATTTT; CDR3aa: CASSLLHRETSTDTQYF
abundance: once; d_gene: NA; j_gene: TRBJ2-1; v_gene: TRBV27; CDR3nt: TGTGCCAGCAGATCAGACAGGGAGGTATTCAATGAGCAGTTCTTC; CDR3aa: CASRSDREVFNEQFF
abundance: NA; d_gene: NA; j_gene: TRBJ2-2; v_gene: TRBV6-2/TRBV6-3; CDR3nt: TGTGCCAGCAGTCGGTCGGGGGACACCGGGGAGCTGTTTTTT; CDR3aa: CASSRSGDTGELFF
abundance: NA; d_gene: NA; j_gene: TRBJ2-7; v_gene: TRBV28; CDR3nt: TGTGCCAGCAGTTCAGGGCTTTGGAAGTACTTC; CDR3aa: CASSSGLWKYF
abundance: once; d_gene: TRBD1; j_gene: TRBJ1-2; v_gene: TRBV27; CDR3nt: TGTGCCAGCAGTAGACAGGGTCGGAATGGCTACACCTTC; CDR3aa: CASSRQGRNGYTF
abundance: NA; d_gene: NA; j_gene: TRBJ1-2; v_gene: TRBV7-9; CDR3nt: TGTGCCAGCAGCTTAGATCCGGGTACCTATGGCTACACCTTC; CDR3aa: CASSLDPGTYGYTF
abundance: once; d_gene: TRBD1; j_gene: TRBJ1-2; v_gene: TRBV29-1; CDR3nt: TGCAGCGTTCGCAACCGGGACAGCATACTCTATGGCTACACCTTC; CDR3aa: CSVRNRDSILYGYTF
abundance: NA; d_gene: TRBD1; j_gene: TRBJ2-1; v_gene: TRBV5-1; CDR3nt: TGCGCCAGCAGCGAGGGACAGGGGCCTTCAGACGAGCAGTTCTTC; CDR3aa: CASSEGQGPSDEQFF
abundance: NA; d_gene: TRBD1; j_gene: TRBJ1-6; v_gene: TRBV7-2; CDR3nt: TGTGCCAGCAGCTTAGCAGGACAGGGTAATAATTCACCCCTCCACTTT; CDR3aa: CASSLAGQGNNSPLHF
abundance: NA; d_gene: NA; j_gene: TRBJ2-1; v_gene: TRBV14; CDR3nt: TGTGCCAGCAGCCTGGAGGCAGTTGGGCCACGACGGTACAATGAGCAGTTCTTC; CDR3aa: CASSLEAVGPRRYNEQFF
abundance: NA; d_gene: TRBD2; j_gene: TRBJ2-7; v_gene: TRBV6-1; CDR3nt: TGTGCCAGCAGTGAAAGAGAGCTAGCGGAAGGTTACGAGCAGTACTTC; CDR3aa: CASSERELAEGYEQYF
abundance: once; d_gene: TRBD1; j_gene: TRBJ1-5; v_gene: TRBV7-8; CDR3nt: TGTGCCAGCAGCCGGGACAGGAGGAATCAGCCCCAGCATTTT; CDR3aa: CASSRDRRNQPQHF
abundance: NA; d_gene: TRBD2; j_gene: TRBJ2-2; v_gene: TRBV5-1; CDR3nt: TGCGCCAGCAGCCGCCCCCCGTCTAGCGGGAGGAGTGGTGAGGAGCTGTTTTTT; CDR3aa: CASSRPPSSGRSGEELFF
abundance: once; d_gene: TRBD1; j_gene: TRBJ1-2; v_gene: TRBV28; CDR3nt: TGTGCCATCTACAGGGGGCGGCCCTATGGCTACACCTTC; CDR3aa: CAIYRGRPYGYTF
abundance: NA; d_gene: TRBD1; j_gene: TRBJ1-1; v_gene: TRBV23-1; CDR3nt: TGCGCCAGCAGTACCCGACAGGGTACCGGGTACACTGAAGCTTTCTTT; CDR3aa: CASSTRQGTGYTEAFF
abundance: NA; d_gene: TRBD1; j_gene: TRBJ2-2; v_gene: TRBV5-4; CDR3nt: TGTGCCAGCAGCTCACCGACAGGGGTCAACACCGGGGAGCTGTTTTTT; CDR3aa: CASSSPTGVNTGELFF
abundance: NA; d_gene: NA; j_gene: TRBJ1-2; v_gene: TRBV7-8; CDR3nt: TGTGCCAGCAGCCCTAGCTCGGGGGAATATGGCTACACCTTC; CDR3aa: CASSPSSGEYGYTF
abundance: NA; d_gene: NA; j_gene: TRBJ1-2; v_gene: TRBV7-2; CDR3nt: TGTGCCAGCAGCTTAGCGCGGGGAGGTAATGCTGGCTACACCTTC; CDR3aa: CASSLARGGNAGYTF
abundance: NA; d_gene: NA; j_gene: TRBJ2-6; v_gene: TRBV24-1; CDR3nt: TGTGCCACCCAGAGGACTGGGGCCAACGTCCTGACTTTC; CDR3aa: CATQRTGANVLTF
abundance: NA; d_gene: TRBD1; j_gene: TRBJ1-2; v_gene: TRBV12-5; CDR3nt: TGTGCTAGTGGTTTGGTAGGGGTGGCAGGGGGCGTTGATGGCTACACCTTC; CDR3aa: CASGLVGVAGGVDGYTF
abundance: NA; d_gene: NA; j_gene: TRBJ2-7; v_gene: TRBV28; CDR3nt: TGTGCCAGCAGCCTCGATCTGGGGGGGCAGTACTTC; CDR3aa: CASSLDLGGQYF
abundance: NA; d_gene: NA; j_gene: TRBJ1-6; v_gene: TRBV9; CDR3nt: TGTGCCAGCAGCGTGGGCCCCCCGGGGTCACCCCTCCACTTT; CDR3aa: CASSVGPPGSPLHF
abundance: NA; d_gene: NA; j_gene: TRBJ2-7; v_gene: TRBV7-9; CDR3nt: TGTGCCAGCAGCTCCGAGACAGAGACCTACGAGCAGTACTTC; CDR3aa: CASSSETETYEQYF
abundance: NA; d_gene: TRBD1; j_gene: TRBJ1-6; v_gene: TRBV27; CDR3nt: TGTGCCAGCAGTTTAGACAGGGGCAATTCACCCCTCCACTTT; CDR3aa: CASSLDRGNSPLHF
abundance: NA; d_gene: NA; j_gene: TRBJ1-1; v_gene: TRBV9; CDR3nt: TGTGCCAGCAGCGGAAACTTGGAGTCGCCTCGCACTGAAGCTTTCTTT; CDR3aa: CASSGNLESPRTEAFF
abundance: NA; d_gene: NA; j_gene: TRBJ1-1; v_gene: TRBV6-2/TRBV6-3; CDR3nt: TGTGCCAGCAGTTACTGGGGGGGGCTAGCTGAAGCTTTCTTT; CDR3aa: CASSYWGGLAEAFF
abundance: NA; d_gene: NA; j_gene: TRBJ2-1; v_gene: TRBV7-3; CDR3nt: TGTGCCAGCAGCCCCTCTTTCCTCTCCTACAATGAGCAGTTCTTC; CDR3aa: CASSPSFLSYNEQFF
abundance: NA; d_gene: TRBD2; j_gene: TRBJ2-1; v_gene: TRBV19; CDR3nt: TGTGCCAGTAGTCTCCCAACTAGCGGGAGCGACAATGAGCAGTTCTTC; CDR3aa: CASSLPTSGSDNEQFF
abundance: NA; d_gene: NA; j_gene: TRBJ2-7; v_gene: TRBV7-9; CDR3nt: TGTGCCAGCAGACCACCAGGGGACCCACGCTACGAGCAGTACTTC; CDR3aa: CASRPPGDPRYEQYF